This TCR beta chain emerged from a study of blood T cell repertoires in COVID-19. The repertoire was sequenced with immunoSEQ multiplex PCR; TCRdb's copy has only in-frame clones and lacks some. The sample records 200,000 to 250,000 clones, about four fifths being singletons. Only a few counts were recorded for this clone. This specimen includes other DNA sequences encoding the same CDR3. Trimming cost V 0 bases and J 8 bases, with 10 bases left between them. This CDR3 has 14 residues. Germline V gene sequence: CDR1 SGHTA, CDR2 FQGTGA. This clonotype was obtained from a young man who had recovered from COVID-19. The chain recombines TRBV7-3 with TRBJ2-2, with D possibly being TRBD2 (6 bases). The sequenced sample was peripheral blood. CDR3 in amino acids: CASSLTPGTGELFF. In DNA form, the CDR3 reads TGTGCCAGCAGCTTAACACCAGGGACTGGGGAGCTGTTTTTT.